This T cell receptor beta chain appears in the sequencing data of a study of blood T cell repertoires in COVID-19. For the study at large: Sample material is recorded as cDNA or gDNA derived from T cells, B-cell-depleted T cells, or PBMCs.

Trimming pared 4 bases from V and 4 bases from J, leaving 14 bases between. The germline V gene encodes CDR1 SGHTA and CDR2 FQGNSA. This CDR3 comprises 15 residues. This clone was counted once. Authors' analysis steps: Scientists estimated how many nucleated cells there were by amplifying reference gene primers. Here immunoSEQ multiplex PCR was the method, and the copy in TCRdb shows in-frame clones only, minus some. That table supplies the V and J calls and clone size; D and trimming were determined from the DNA. The table has 100,000 to 120,000 clones, 70% to 90% seen once. This sequence was found in a woman in her 70s who had recovered from COVID-19. This chain connects TRBV7-2 to TRBJ1-3; D is possibly TRBD1 (6 bases). Sequencing used peripheral blood. Here the CDR3 DNA reads TGTGCCAGCAGCTCGGGTGGCGACAGGGGAAACACCATATATTTT. Residues: CASSSGGDRGNTIYF. Filled out from reference TRBV7-2 and TRBJ1-3, the complete variable domain reads GAGVSQSPSNKVTEKGKDVELRCDPISGHTALYWYRQSLGQGLEFLIYFQGNSAPDKSGLPSDRFSAERTGGSVSTLTIQRTQQEDSAVYLCASSSGGDRGNTIYFGEGSWLTVV.